Below are 20 T cell receptor beta chains sequenced from a single sample in a study of blood T cell repertoires in COVID-19. Some clones are missing from TCRdb's copy, which holds only in-frame ones; the method was immunoSEQ multiplex PCR. The table lists some 150,000 clones, around nine tenths of them singletons. The sequenced sample was peripheral blood. These receptor sequences come from a human donor in a cohort sampled during active COVID-19.

The genes are TRBV18 and TRBJ2-1, with D perhaps matching TRBD1 (5 bases). Germline V CDR1 and CDR2: KGHSH, LQKENI. Trimming stripped 0 bases from V and 7 bases from J, with 10 bases between. The CDR3 runs 14 residues. CDR3: CASSPPVRVNEQFF. CDR3 in DNA: TGTGCCAGCTCACCACCGGTCAGGGTGAATGAGCAGTTCTTC.

Here the CDR3 reads CASSPSSGGSREQFF. CDR3 sequence (DNA): TGTGCCAGCAGCCCCTCCAGCGGGGGGTCAAGGGAGCAGTTCTTC. This chain uses TRBV7-3 with TRBJ2-1; 9 bases fit TRBD2. The CDR3 is made up of 15 amino acids. V lost 5 bases and J lost 10; bases outside the gene matches: 12. Germline CDR1 reads SGHTA; CDR2 reads FQGTGA.

V gene TRBV19 combines with J gene TRBJ2-4; 10 bases align to TRBD2. Per germline, CDR1 LNHDA and CDR2 SQIVND (reference sequence). With V trimmed by 2 bases and J by 1 base, 14 bases remained unmatched. There are 20 residues in the CDR3. CDR3 sequence reads: CASSINRQAGGRMAKNIQYF. The CDR3 nucleotides read TGTGCCAGTAGTATAAACCGCCAAGCGGGGGGGAGGATGGCCAAAAACATTCAGTACTTC.

This chain connects TRBV15 to TRBJ1-5, with a tentative D call TRBD1 (6 bases). Trimming shortened V by 1 base and J by 2 bases, and 9 bases separated the two germline ends. This CDR3 has 15 amino acids. The germline CDR1 and CDR2 sequences are LNHNV and YYDKDF (reference sequence). CDR3 loop: CATSRANRGNQPQHF. The CDR3 bases are TGTGCCACCAGCAGAGCCAACAGGGGCAATCAGCCCCAGCATTTT.

The CDR3 loop is CATQAKGRVEGQYF. In nucleotides, the CDR3 is TGTGCCACCCAAGCCAAGGGGCGCGTGGAAGGGCAGTACTTC. The chain carries TRBV5-6 and TRBJ2-7, with a tentative D call TRBD1 (5 bases). CDR3 length: 14 residues. V dropped 9 bases and J dropped 9 bases, with 25 bases sitting between them. Germline loops: CDR1 SGHDT, CDR2 YYEEEE.

V and J are TRBV11-3 and TRBJ2-2; D ambiguous. This CDR3 comprises 12 residues. V was cut by 4 bases and J by 4 bases, with 4 bases left in between. Germline V lookup: CDR1 SGHNT, CDR2 YENEEA. The CDR3 loop reads CASSWATGELFF. The CDR3 DNA reads TGTGCCAGCAGCTGGGCCACCGGGGAGCTGTTTTTT.

This CDR3 reads CASSIQTGRELFF. The CDR3 DNA follows: TGTGCCAGCAGTATACAGACAGGAAGAGAACTGTTTTTT. J is TRBJ1-4 and V is TRBV27; tentative D call: TRBD1 (6 bases). CDR3 size: 13 residues. Trimming removed 5 bases at V and 12 bases at J, with 16 bases between. CDR1 is MNHEY and CDR2 is SMNVEV in the germline V gene (reference sequence).

The chain employs TRBV27 and TRBJ2-1, with TRBD2 matching 14 bases. After removal of 11 bases from V and 0 bases from J, the junction contained 6 bases not matched to a gene. The CDR3 length is 16 residues. Germline CDR1 and CDR2: MNHEY and SMNVEV (reference sequence). CDR3 DNA: TGTGCCCGGACTAGCGGGAGGTCCGCCTCCTACAATGAGCAGTTCTTC. Protein product: CARTSGRSASYNEQFF.

The rearrangement uses TRBV10-1 and TRBJ1-6; D unclear. Per germline, CDR1 WNHNN and CDR2 SYGVQD (reference sequence). CDR3 length equals 16 residues. Deletions cut 2 bases from V and 2 bases from J, with 10 bases between. The CDR3 region is CASSESRRPYNSPLHF. The CDR3 DNA follows: TGCGCCAGCAGTGAGAGTCGGCGGCCCTATAATTCACCCCTCCACTTT.

V and J are TRBV18 and TRBJ2-2, with D possibly TRBD2 on 5 matching bases. V shed 6 bases and J shed 7 bases, with 6 bases lying between them. The CDR3 contains 11 residues. The germline V gene encodes CDR1 KGHSH and CDR2 LQKENI. The chain's CDR3 is CASSRDGELFF. The CDR3 bases are TGTGCCAGCTCTCGGGACGGGGAGCTGTTTTTT.

This chain uses TRBV6-6 with TRBJ1-4; the match to TRBD1 covers 9 bases. CDR3 length equals 15 residues. With 5 bases clipped from V and 8 bases from J, the junction kept 9 bases outside the gene matches. CDR1 is MNHNY, CDR2 SVGAGI, per germline (reference sequence). As DNA, the CDR3 is TGTGCCAGCAGTCTTTGGACAGGGGTTGAGGAAAAACTGTTTTTT. Translated: CASSLWTGVEEKLFF.

The chain joins TRBV6-6 to TRBJ2-2; no firm D call. V was cut by 5 bases and J by 8 bases, with 9 bases left in between. Germline V gene lookup returns CDR1 MNHNY and CDR2 SVGAGI (reference sequence). The CDR3 extends over 12 amino acids. The CDR3 region is CASSLRRGELFF. CDR3 coding DNA: TGTGCCAGCAGTCTCCGTCGGGGGGAGCTGTTTTTT.

The rearrangement links TRBV28 to TRBJ1-4, with no clear D. The CDR3 consists of 13 residues. CDR1 and CDR2 from the germline V gene are MDHEN and SYDVKM. CDR3 DNA: TGTGCAGCCGGCGGGCGGACTAATGAAAAACTGTTTTTT. Translating gives CAAGGRTNEKLFF.

The sample holds one count of this clone. The CDR3 region is CASSLDRATKNIQYF. CDR3 in DNA: TGTGCCAGCAGCTTAGACAGGGCCACCAAAAACATTCAGTACTTC. The chain joins TRBV11-1 to TRBJ2-4, with D perhaps TRBD1 (6 bases). CDR3 length: 15 amino acids. Germline V gene data show CDR1 as SGHAT and CDR2 as FQDESV (reference sequence). Trimming shortened V by 1 base and J by 2 bases, and 9 bases separated the two germline ends.

This rearrangement joins TRBV3-1 (or the pseudogene TRBV3-2) to TRBJ2-3; 8 nucleotides match TRBD2. CDR3 size: 16 residues. The trim removed 3 bases at V and 4 bases at J, leaving 9 bases unmatched. Germline V gene sequence: CDR1 LGHDT, CDR2 YNNKEL (reference sequence). In DNA, the CDR3 is TGTGCCAGCAGCCATATCGGGGGGGGGTTTTCAGATACGCAGTATTTT. Residues: CASSHIGGGFSDTQYF.

The CDR3 sequence: CASSQGGNTEAFF. The CDR3 DNA reads as TGTGCCAGCAGCCAGGGAGGAAACACTGAAGCTTTCTTT. The chain recombines TRBV3-1 (or the pseudogene TRBV3-2) with TRBJ1-1, with D hard to call. V dropped 3 bases and J dropped 2 bases, with 7 bases sitting between them. This CDR3 region has 13 residues. The germline V gene has CDR1 LGHDT and CDR2 YNNKEL (reference sequence).

V and J are TRBV6-2 or TRBV6-3 and TRBJ2-7; perhaps TRBD2 as D (6 bases). Germline CDR1 and CDR2: MNHEY and SVGEGT. This CDR3 is 13 amino acids long. V dropped 6 bases and J dropped 2 bases, with 11 bases sitting between them. The CDR3 DNA reads TGTGCCAGCAGCCGGGGACTGGCCTACGAGCAGTACTTC. The encoded protein is CASSRGLAYEQYF.

This rearrangement joins TRBV29-1 to TRBJ1-2, with TRBD1 matching over 8 bases. This CDR3 has 12 residues. Germline assignment: CDR1 SQVTM and CDR2 ANQGSEA. V gave up 6 bases and J gave up 7 bases; unmatched junction bases: 7. CDR3 nucleotides: TGCAGCGTGACAGGGGACCTGAGTGGCTACACCTTC. Protein sequence: CSVTGDLSGYTF.

This chain uses TRBV19 with TRBJ1-5; D is ambiguous. The CDR3 is 14 residues long. Trimming took off 6 bases at V and 5 bases at J, with 14 bases between the two ends. Germline assignment: CDR1 LNHDA and CDR2 SQIVND (reference sequence). CDR3 region: CASRRVGLDQPQHF. In nucleotides, the CDR3 is TGTGCCAGTAGGAGGGTGGGATTAGATCAGCCCCAGCATTTT. The full variable domain, with the rest looked up from reference TRBV19 and TRBJ1-5, is DGGITQSPKYLFRKEGQNVTLSCEQNLNHDAMYWYRQDPGQGLRLIYYSQIVNDFQKGDIAEGYSVSREKKESFPLTVTSAQKNPTAFYLCASRRVGLDQPQHFGDGTRLSIL.

This clone occurred once. This chain links TRBV4-2 with TRBJ1-1, with D tentatively TRBD1 (5 bases). Trimming cost V 0 bases and J 3 bases, with 14 bases left between them. Germline CDR1 and CDR2: LGHNA and YNFKEQ. The CDR3 is 16 residues long. CDR3 DNA sequence: TGTGCCAGCAGCCAAGAAACCCCCTCGGGGGACACTGAAGCTTTCTTT. Protein product: CASSQETPSGDTEAFF.